Below are 21 T cell receptor beta chains sequenced from a single sample in a study of spatial heterogeneity in lung cancer. Whole-study findings and limits: Tracking of tumor mutation counts was seen in expanded intratumoral alpha and beta TCR counts.

TCRdb independently ran MiXCR on the 5' RACE reads; one entry per CDR3 protein. This table has roughly 17,000 distinct CDR3 sequences, 6% to 7.5% appearing once. Described time point: sample taken at primary tumor resection. Their specific antigens are unknown. The sequencing here drew on lung tumor tissue, taken at surgery. The receptors derive from a female donor with early-stage non-small cell lung cancer.

In this sample, this clonotype turned up many times. No conserved phenylalanine or tryptophan is present at the end of the CDR3, so a read error is the likely explanation. It is unclear where the CDR3 begins or ends on the DNA, so no DNA is shown, and the CDR3 is as TCRdb lists it. Because this beta chain is a stray read in a library intended to capture alpha chains, its abundance should not be given much weight. The chain uses TRBV7-2 and TRBJ2-5; TRBD2 was called by the table and not checked on the DNA. 16 amino acids form the CDR3, both terminal residues included. In germline, CDR1 is SGHTA, CDR2 FQGNSA. The CDR3 sequence: CASSLGNDLASGLRYL.

In its sample, this clonotype was seen many times. This beta chain is an off-target read within a library intended for alpha chains, so its frequency means little. The chain is built from TRBV18 and TRBJ2-4; D not certain. Trimming pared 3 bases from V and 7 bases from J, leaving 7 bases between. The germline CDR1 and CDR2 sequences are KGHSH and LQKENI. The CDR3 loop spans 12 amino acids. CDR3 sequence reads: CASSPIGNIQYF. CDR3 nucleotides: TGTGCCAGCTCACCTATAGGTAACATTCAGTACTTC.

Details on this clonotype: Because this beta chain is a stray read in a library intended to capture alpha chains, its abundance should not be given much weight. This chain uses TRBV29-1 with TRBJ2-6, with D tentatively TRBD1 or TRBD2 (5 bases each). V was clipped by 6 bases and J by 0 bases, with 12 bases between them. There are 15 residues in the CDR3. The germline CDR1 and CDR2 sequences are SQVTM and ANQGSEA. The CDR3 region is CSVGDGYSGANVLTF. The CDR3 DNA sequence: TGCAGCGTCGGGGACGGATACTCTGGGGCCAACGTCCTGACTTTC.

This clonotype appeared many times. Within a library made for alpha chains, this beta chain is off target, and its count is uninformative. The chain uses TRBV2 and TRBJ2-5; D not resolved. The germline V gene has CDR1 SNHLY and CDR2 FYNNEI. The germline V and J ends were trimmed by 7 bases and 0 bases, with 6 bases remaining between them. The length of the CDR3 is 12 residues. Here the CDR3 reads CASNNDQETQYF. CDR3 DNA sequence: TGTGCCAGCAATAACGACCAAGAGACCCAGTACTTC.

Ten or more counts support this clonotype. The library was built for alpha chains, so this beta chain is an off-target read and its size means little. Here the CDR3 DNA reads TGCGCCAGCAGCGCCGGGACAGCGAACACCGGGGAGCTGTTTTTT. This encodes CASSAGTANTGELFF. The chain uses TRBV5-1 and TRBJ2-2; 7 bases agree with TRBD1. The germline V gene encodes CDR1 SGHRS and CDR2 YFSETQ. With 4 bases clipped from V and 0 bases from J, the junction kept 3 bases outside the gene matches. The CDR3 covers 15 residues. Complete variable domain (other parts from reference TRBV5-1 and TRBJ2-2): KAGVTQTPRYLIKTRGQQVTLSCSPISGHRSVSWYQQTPGQGLQFLFEYFSETQRNKGNFPGRFSGRQFSNSRSEMNVSTLELGDSALYLCASSAGTANTGELFFGEGSRLTVL.

As regards this clonotype: Within a library made for alpha chains, this beta chain is off target, and its count is uninformative. The V and J genes are TRBV3-1 and TRBJ2-3; 11 nucleotides align to TRBD2. The CDR3 covers 16 residues. Germline V gives CDR1 LGHDT, CDR2 YNNKEL (reference sequence). Germline trimming cut 2 bases from V and 5 bases from J; bases unmatched to any gene: 6. The CDR3 loop reads CASSQISGGAIDTQYF. The CDR3 DNA follows: TGTGCCAGCAGCCAAATTAGCGGGGGGGCGATAGATACGCAGTATTTT.

This clonotype has ten or more counts. The library was prepared for alpha chains; this beta chain is a stray read, so its frequency means little. This chain uses TRBV7-3 with TRBJ1-1; no definite D call. This CDR3 has 12 residues. V dropped 8 bases and J dropped 7 bases, with 14 bases sitting between them. Germline assignment: CDR1 SGHTA and CDR2 FQGTGA. The CDR3 DNA reads TGTGCCAGCGGAGACTCCCCAGATGAAGCTTTCTTT. Protein product: CASGDSPDEAFF.

This clonotype was seen at least ten times. This beta chain represents an off-target read in a library built for alpha chains; its size is of limited meaning. The V and J genes are TRBV7-2 and TRBJ2-1; D remains ambiguous. The germline CDR1 and CDR2 sequences are SGHTA and FQGNSA. The CDR3 spans 15 residues. V lost 0 bases, J lost 6 bases, and 12 bases lay in between. The CDR3 loop is CASSLAPVGPNEQFF. As DNA, the CDR3 is TGTGCCAGCAGCTTAGCCCCGGTCGGCCCCAATGAGCAGTTCTTC.

As to this clonotype: This beta chain came through as a stray read in a library set up for alpha chains, and its size says little. The rearrangement uses TRBV6-6 and TRBJ2-4, with a tentative D call TRBD1 (6 bases). This CDR3 spans 15 amino acids. Germline V gene lookup returns CDR1 MNHNY and CDR2 SVGAGI (reference sequence). The V gene lost 0 bases and the J gene lost 2 bases, with 8 bases spanning the gap. The DNA for the CDR3 is TGTGCCAGCAGTTACTCGCAGGGGACCAAAAACATTCAGTACTTC. Its protein product is CASSYSQGTKNIQYF.

In this sample, this clonotype turned up many times. The library was prepared for alpha chains; this beta chain is a stray read, so its frequency means little. This chain links TRBV15 with TRBJ2-7; TRBD1 aligns across 10 bases. Germline values: CDR1 LNHNV, CDR2 YYDKDF (reference sequence). The CDR3 consists of 15 residues. The J segment lost 2 bases and the V segment lost 3 bases, leaving 4 bases of the junction unmatched. In nucleotides, the CDR3 is TGTGCCACCAGCAGGGGACAGGGGACTCCCTACGAGCAGTACTTC. This gives the protein CATSRGQGTPYEQYF.

Note on this clonotype: Found in a library prepared for alpha chains, this beta chain is an off-target read, and its abundance has little meaning. The chain is built from TRBV29-1 and TRBJ2-7, with 8 nucleotides matching TRBD1. The J segment lost 9 bases and the V segment lost 6 bases, leaving 16 bases of the junction unmatched. The CDR3 length is 14 residues. Germline CDR1 and CDR2: SQVTM and ANQGSEA. This CDR3 is CSVLTGGVRAVQYF. The DNA for the CDR3 is TGCAGCGTCCTTACAGGGGGAGTTCGTGCGGTGCAGTACTTC.

This clonotype was observed many times. This beta chain is a stray read from a library made for alpha chains; its abundance is not meaningful. The rearrangement uses TRBV20-1 and TRBJ1-2; D possibly corresponds to TRBD1 (5 bases). Trimming cost V 0 bases and J 4 bases, with 12 bases left between them. There are 14 residues in the CDR3. The germline V gene has CDR1 DFQATT and CDR2 SNEGSKA (reference sequence). The CDR3 region is CSARDPGRIYGYTF. CDR3 nucleotide sequence: TGCAGTGCTAGAGACCCGGGACGGATCTATGGCTACACCTTC.

This clonotype was seen ten or more times. Within a library made for alpha chains, this beta chain is off target, and its count is uninformative. The chain is built from TRBV6-1 and TRBJ2-3, with D hard to call. The CDR3 covers 15 residues. Germline CDR1 and CDR2: MNHNS and SASEGT. V lost 3 bases and J lost 1, with 11 bases in between. The CDR3 here is CASSDIGLGTDTQYF. The DNA for the CDR3 is TGTGCCAGCAGTGATATAGGGCTAGGCACAGATACGCAGTATTTT.

This clonotype was picked up many times. This beta chain is an unintended read in a library built for alpha chains; its size means little. This chain uses TRBV2 with TRBJ2-5; 12 bases agree with TRBD1. The junction had 4 bases not matched to a gene; V was cut back by 7 bases and J by 4 bases. The germline CDR1 and CDR2 sequences are SNHLY and FYNNEI. The CDR3 sequence is 14 residues long. DNA for the CDR3: TGTGCCAGCATGGGACAGGGGGCAGGAGAGACCCAGTACTTC. Protein: CASMGQGAGETQYF.

This clonotype was counted many times. This beta chain is a stray read from a library made for alpha chains; its abundance is not meaningful. The chain has TRBV7-2 and TRBJ1-5; D possibly corresponds to TRBD1 (5 bases). The V gene's germline CDR1 is SGHTA and CDR2 FQGNSA. Trimming took 2 bases from V and 2 from J, leaving 10 bases between them. This CDR3 has 15 residues. Here the CDR3 reads CASSLQGTGNQPQHF. CDR3 in DNA: TGTGCCAGCAGCTTACAGGGTACGGGCAATCAGCCCCAGCATTTT.

This clonotype was seen more than once but under ten times. This beta chain came through as a stray read in a library set up for alpha chains, and its size says little. The gene calls are TRBV28 and TRBJ2-3; possibly TRBD1 for D (6 bases). Trimming cost V 1 base and J 3 bases, with 8 bases left between them. The CDR3 totals 14 residues. From germline, CDR1 is MDHEN and CDR2 SYDVKM. The CDR3 loop is CASSLFRGTDTQYF. CDR3 DNA sequence: TGTGCCAGCAGTTTATTTAGGGGGACAGATACGCAGTATTTT.

This clonotype showed up many times. This beta chain is a stray read from a library made for alpha chains; its abundance is not meaningful. V gene TRBV25-1 combines with J gene TRBJ2-3, with 7 bases identical to TRBD2. The CDR3 has 16 residues. Looked up from germline, CDR1 is MGHDK and CDR2 is SYGVNS. V shed 0 bases and J 0 bases; nucleotides not matched to a gene: 3. The CDR3 region has the DNA TGTGCCAGCAGTGAATATCGGCGGGGGAGCACAGATACGCAGTATTTT. This encodes CASSEYRRGSTDTQYF.

There are many counts of this clonotype. The library was prepared for alpha chains; this beta chain is a stray read, so its frequency means little. V usage is TRBV6-5 and J usage is TRBJ1-2; no reliable D call. The CDR3 is 12 amino acids. V was trimmed by 10 bases and J by 7 bases, leaving 16 bases between them. Germline CDR1 MNHEY, CDR2 SVGAGI. CDR3 region: CATGPAKGGYTF. Here the CDR3 DNA reads TGTGCCACCGGCCCCGCTAAGGGTGGCTACACCTTC.

This clonotype appeared many times. This beta chain turned up in a library designed for alpha chains; as an off-target read, its abundance says little. The chain employs TRBV20-1 and TRBJ1-4, with 11 bases that match TRBD1. The CDR3 is 15 residues long. CDR1 is DFQATT and CDR2 is SNEGSKA in the germline V gene (reference sequence). With 5 bases clipped from V and 3 bases from J, the junction kept 5 bases outside the gene matches. CDR3 sequence (DNA): TGCAGTGCTGGACAGGGGGCTGGAGCTAATGAAAAACTGTTTTTT. Its protein product is CSAGQGAGANEKLFF.

Regarding this clonotype: The library was built for alpha chains, so this beta chain is an off-target read and its size means little. The V gene is TRBV5-1, the J gene TRBJ2-4; 8 nucleotides align to TRBD1. Losses at the gene ends were 6 bases for V and 7 bases for J; bases not matched to a gene: 9. The CDR3 has 14 amino acids. CDR1 and CDR2 (germline): SGHRS, YFSETQ. The CDR3 loop is CASTQTTGGNIQYF. The CDR3 DNA reads TGCGCCAGCACCCAGACTACAGGGGGGAACATTCAGTACTTC.

On this clonotype: The size of this beta chain means little, since it is a stray read in a library made for alpha chains. This rearrangement joins TRBV6-5 to TRBJ2-7, with D perhaps TRBD2 (7 bases). Trimming cost V 2 bases and J 10 bases, with 9 bases left between them. CDR1 MNHEY and CDR2 SVGAGI come from the germline V gene. CDR3 length: 11 residues. The CDR3 sequence: CASSYRGAQYF. The CDR3 DNA reads as TGTGCCAGCAGTTACCGGGGGGCTCAGTACTTC.